This TCR beta chain was observed in a study of T cell responses to AZD1222 COVID-19 vaccine. The study's findings and limits: Clonal diversity may have been underestimated, and the donors were mostly white British, with more females than males. Repertoire sampling occurred only after the peak T cell response.

The ends were cut back, 4 bases at V and 0 bases at J, with 15 bases in the middle. This CDR3 is built from 16 residues. CDR1 SGDLS and CDR2 YYNGEE come from the germline V gene. To note about this clone: Its matching antigen is unknown.

Analyses pooled second doses at about 4 or about 12 weeks. The method was immunoSEQ multiplex PCR; TCRdb's version includes in-frame clones alone and lacks a portion of them. This table has about 79,000 clones, 83% appearing once. The sequences come from peripheral blood, collected 28 days after the second AZD1222 dose. The genes are TRBV9 and TRBJ2-3, with D possibly matching TRBD2 (7 bases). The TCR originated in an adult who received the AZD1222 COVID-19 vaccine. This CDR3 is CASSPEGGGSTDTQYF. CDR3 coding DNA: TGTGCCAGCAGCCCCGAGGGGGGGGGTAGCACAGATACGCAGTATTTT.